This TCR beta chain originates from a study of blood T cell repertoires in COVID-19. At the level of the study: Collection of acute and convalescent COVID-19 samples took place in the United States, Italy and Spain. PBMCs, B-cell-depleted T cells, or T cells provided the cDNA or gDNA that made up the material.

Trimming removed 3 bases at V and 2 bases at J, with 11 bases between. The germline gives CDR1 GTSNPN, CDR2 SVGIG (reference sequence). This CDR3 spans 13 amino acids. Original processing methods: Counts of nucleated cells, estimated from reference gene primer amplification, were obtained. Here immunoSEQ multiplex PCR was the method, and the copy in TCRdb shows in-frame clones only, minus some. V, J and clone size reflect that table, while D and trimming were determined from the DNA. The sample has some 100,000 clones, about nine tenths seen once. The TCR was taken from a woman between 65 and 79 years old with acute or convalescent COVID-19. The V call is TRBV30, the J call TRBJ2-7; D may be TRBD1 (6 bases). The sequencing sample was made of peripheral blood. The CDR3 nucleotides are TGTGCCTGGAGCTATTCAGGGGCCTACGAGCAGTACTTC. Translated, it gives CAWSYSGAYEQYF.